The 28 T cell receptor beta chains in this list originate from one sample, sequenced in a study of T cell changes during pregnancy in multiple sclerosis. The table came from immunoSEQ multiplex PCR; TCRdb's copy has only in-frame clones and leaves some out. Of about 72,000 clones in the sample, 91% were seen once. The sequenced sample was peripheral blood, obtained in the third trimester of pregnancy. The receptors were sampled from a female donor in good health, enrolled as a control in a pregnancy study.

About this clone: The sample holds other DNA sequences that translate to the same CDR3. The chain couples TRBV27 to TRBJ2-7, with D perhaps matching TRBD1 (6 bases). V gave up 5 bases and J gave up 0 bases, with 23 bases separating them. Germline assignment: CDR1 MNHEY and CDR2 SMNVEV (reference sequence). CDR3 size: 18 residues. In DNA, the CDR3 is TGTGCCAGCAGTCCATCTCCGAGACGCAGGGGTATCTCCTACGAGCAGTACTTC. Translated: CASSPSPRRRGISYEQYF.

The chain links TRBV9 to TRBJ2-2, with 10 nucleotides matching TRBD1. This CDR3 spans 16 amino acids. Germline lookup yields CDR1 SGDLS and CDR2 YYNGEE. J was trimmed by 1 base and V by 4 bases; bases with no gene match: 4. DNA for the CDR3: TGTGCCAGCAGCCCGTGGGACAGGGGGAACACCGGGGAGCTGTTTTTT. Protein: CASSPWDRGNTGELFF.

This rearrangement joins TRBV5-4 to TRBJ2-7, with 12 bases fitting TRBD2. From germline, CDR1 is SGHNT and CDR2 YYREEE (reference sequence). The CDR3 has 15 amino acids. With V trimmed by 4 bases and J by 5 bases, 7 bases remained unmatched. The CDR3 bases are TGTGCCAGCAGCCTCCTAGCGGGAGGGCCCAACGAGCAGTACTTC. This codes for CASSLLAGGPNEQYF.

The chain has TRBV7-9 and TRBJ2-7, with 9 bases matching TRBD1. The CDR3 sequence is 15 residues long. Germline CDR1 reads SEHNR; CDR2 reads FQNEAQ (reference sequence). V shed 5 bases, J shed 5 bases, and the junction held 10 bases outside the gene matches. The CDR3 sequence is CASSPPGDRDNEQYF. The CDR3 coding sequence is TGTGCCAGCAGCCCACCTGGGGACAGGGATAACGAGCAGTACTTC.

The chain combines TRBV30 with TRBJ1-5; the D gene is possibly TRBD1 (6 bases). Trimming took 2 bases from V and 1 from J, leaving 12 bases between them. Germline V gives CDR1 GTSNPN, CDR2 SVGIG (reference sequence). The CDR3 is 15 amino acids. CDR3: CAWSQGGRSNQPQHF. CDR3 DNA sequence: TGTGCCTGGAGTCAAGGGGGTAGGAGCAATCAGCCCCAGCATTTT.

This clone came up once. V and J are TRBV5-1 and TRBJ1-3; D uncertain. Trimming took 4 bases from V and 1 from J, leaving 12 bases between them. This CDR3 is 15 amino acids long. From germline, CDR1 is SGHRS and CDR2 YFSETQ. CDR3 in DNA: TGCGCCAGCAGCCCTGACGGGATTTCTGGAAACACCATATATTTT. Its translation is CASSPDGISGNTIYF.

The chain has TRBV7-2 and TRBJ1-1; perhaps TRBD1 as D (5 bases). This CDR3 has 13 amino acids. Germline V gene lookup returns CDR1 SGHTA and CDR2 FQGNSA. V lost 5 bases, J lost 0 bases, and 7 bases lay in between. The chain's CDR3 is CASSPRVNTEAFF. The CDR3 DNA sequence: TGTGCCAGCAGCCCCAGGGTGAACACTGAAGCTTTCTTT. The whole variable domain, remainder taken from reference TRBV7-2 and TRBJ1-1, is GAGVSQSPSNKVTEKGKDVELRCDPISGHTALYWYRQSLGQGLEFLIYFQGNSAPDKSGLPSDRFSAERTGGSVSTLTIQRTQQEDSAVYLCASSPRVNTEAFFGQGTRLTVV.

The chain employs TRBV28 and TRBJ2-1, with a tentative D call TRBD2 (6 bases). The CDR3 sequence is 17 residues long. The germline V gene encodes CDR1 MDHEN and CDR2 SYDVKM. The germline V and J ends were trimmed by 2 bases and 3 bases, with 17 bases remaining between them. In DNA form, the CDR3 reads TGTGCCAGCAGTTTAGTGGGAGGATACGAGCACTACAATGAGCAGTTCTTC. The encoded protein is CASSLVGGYEHYNEQFF.

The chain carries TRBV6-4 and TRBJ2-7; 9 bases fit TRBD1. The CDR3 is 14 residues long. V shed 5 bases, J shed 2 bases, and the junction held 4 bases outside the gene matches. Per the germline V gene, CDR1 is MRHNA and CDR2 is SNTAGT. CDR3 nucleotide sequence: TGTGCCAGCAGTCCCGGGACAGGGCCCTACGAGCAGTACTTC. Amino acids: CASSPGTGPYEQYF.

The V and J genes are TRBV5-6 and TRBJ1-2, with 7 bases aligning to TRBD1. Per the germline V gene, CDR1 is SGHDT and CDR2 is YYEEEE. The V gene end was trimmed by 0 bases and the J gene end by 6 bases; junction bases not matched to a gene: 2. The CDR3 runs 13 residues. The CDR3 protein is CASSLARGDGYTF. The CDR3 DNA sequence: TGTGCCAGCAGCTTGGCCAGGGGGGATGGCTACACCTTC.

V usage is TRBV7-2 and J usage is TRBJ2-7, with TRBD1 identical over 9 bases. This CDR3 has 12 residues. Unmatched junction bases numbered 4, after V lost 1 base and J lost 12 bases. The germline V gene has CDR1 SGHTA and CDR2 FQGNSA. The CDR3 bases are TGTGCCAGCAGCTTAGGGACAGGGGCCCTGTACTTC. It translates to CASSLGTGALYF.

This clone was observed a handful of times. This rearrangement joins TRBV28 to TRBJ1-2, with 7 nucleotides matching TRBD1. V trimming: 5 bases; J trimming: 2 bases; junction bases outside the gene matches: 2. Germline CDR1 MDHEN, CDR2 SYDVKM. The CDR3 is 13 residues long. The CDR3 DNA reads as TGTGCCAGCAGTCTGACAGGGAACTATGGCTACACCTTC. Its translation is CASSLTGNYGYTF.

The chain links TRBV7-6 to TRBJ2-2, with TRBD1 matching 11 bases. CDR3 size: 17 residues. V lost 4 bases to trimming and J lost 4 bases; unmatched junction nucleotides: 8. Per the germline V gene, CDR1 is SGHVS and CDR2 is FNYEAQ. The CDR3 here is CASSWTGGETFTGELFF. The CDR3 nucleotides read TGTGCCAGCAGCTGGACAGGGGGCGAAACCTTCACCGGGGAGCTGTTTTTT.

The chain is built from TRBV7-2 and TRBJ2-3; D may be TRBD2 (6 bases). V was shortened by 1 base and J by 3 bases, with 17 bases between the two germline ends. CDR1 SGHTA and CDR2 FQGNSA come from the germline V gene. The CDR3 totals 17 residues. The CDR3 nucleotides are TGTGCCAGCAGCTTAGAGGTTTGGACGGGAGAGACAGATACGCAGTATTTT. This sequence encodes CASSLEVWTGETDTQYF.

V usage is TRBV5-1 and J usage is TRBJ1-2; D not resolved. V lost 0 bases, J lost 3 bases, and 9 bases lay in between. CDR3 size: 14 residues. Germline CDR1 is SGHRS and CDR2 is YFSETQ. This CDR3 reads CASSLGSRDYGYTF. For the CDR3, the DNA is TGCGCCAGCAGCTTGGGGTCTCGGGACTATGGCTACACCTTC.

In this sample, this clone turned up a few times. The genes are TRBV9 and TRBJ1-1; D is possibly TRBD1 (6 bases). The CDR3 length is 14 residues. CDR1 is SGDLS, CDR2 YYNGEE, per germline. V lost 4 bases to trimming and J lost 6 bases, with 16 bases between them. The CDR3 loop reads CASSQQGIGAEAFF. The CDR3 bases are TGTGCCAGCAGCCAACAGGGAATTGGCGCTGAAGCTTTCTTT.

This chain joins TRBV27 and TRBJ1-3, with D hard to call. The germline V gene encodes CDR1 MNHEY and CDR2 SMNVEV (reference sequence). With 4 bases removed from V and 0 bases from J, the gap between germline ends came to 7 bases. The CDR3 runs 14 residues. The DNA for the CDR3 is TGTGCCAGCAGTTCGGGAGTCTCTGGAAACACCATATATTTT. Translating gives CASSSGVSGNTIYF.

CDR3 protein: CASSVRPAGQETQYF. The CDR3 DNA is TGTGCCAGCAGCGTACGTCCTGCGGGGCAAGAGACCCAGTACTTC. The chain recombines TRBV9 with TRBJ2-5, with a tentative D call TRBD2 (6 bases). This CDR3 contains 15 residues. With 1 base removed from V and 2 bases from J, the gap between germline ends came to 12 bases. The germline V gene has CDR1 SGDLS and CDR2 YYNGEE.

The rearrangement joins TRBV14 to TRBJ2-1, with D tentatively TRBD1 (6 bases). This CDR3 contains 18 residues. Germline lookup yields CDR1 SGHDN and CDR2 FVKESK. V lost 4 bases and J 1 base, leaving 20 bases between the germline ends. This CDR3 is CASSPRSFDRRSYNEQFF. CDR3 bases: TGTGCCAGCAGCCCTCGTTCCTTCGACAGGAGGTCCTACAATGAGCAGTTCTTC.

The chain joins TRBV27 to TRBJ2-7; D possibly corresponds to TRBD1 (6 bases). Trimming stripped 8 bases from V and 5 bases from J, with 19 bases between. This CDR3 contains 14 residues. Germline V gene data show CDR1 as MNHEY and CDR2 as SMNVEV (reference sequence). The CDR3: CASRPWQGSHEQYF. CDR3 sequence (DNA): TGTGCCAGCCGCCCTTGGCAGGGGAGTCACGAGCAGTACTTC.

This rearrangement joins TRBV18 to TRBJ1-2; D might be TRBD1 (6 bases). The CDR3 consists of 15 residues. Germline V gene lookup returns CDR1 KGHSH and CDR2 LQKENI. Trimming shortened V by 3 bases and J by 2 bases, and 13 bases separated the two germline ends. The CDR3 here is CASSPDTGPNYGYTF. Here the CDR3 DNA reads TGTGCCAGCTCACCCGATACAGGGCCCAACTATGGCTACACCTTC.

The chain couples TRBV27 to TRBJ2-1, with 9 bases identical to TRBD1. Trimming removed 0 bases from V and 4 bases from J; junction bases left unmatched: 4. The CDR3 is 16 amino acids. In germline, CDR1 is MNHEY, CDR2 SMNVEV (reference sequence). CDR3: CASSLSRQGVYNEQFF. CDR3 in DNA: TGTGCCAGCAGTTTATCCCGACAGGGGGTTTACAATGAGCAGTTCTTC.

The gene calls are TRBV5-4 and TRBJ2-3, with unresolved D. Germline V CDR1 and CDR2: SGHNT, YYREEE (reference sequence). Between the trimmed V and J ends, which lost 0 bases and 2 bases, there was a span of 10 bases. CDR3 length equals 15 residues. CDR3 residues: CASSLGAPSTDTQYF. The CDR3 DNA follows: TGTGCCAGCAGCTTGGGGGCGCCCTCCACAGATACGCAGTATTTT.

The CDR3, as DNA: TGTGCCAGCAGCCAATCCAGGGTCACTGAAGCTTTCTTT. It translates to CASSQSRVTEAFF. The rearrangement uses TRBV16 and TRBJ1-1, with TRBD1 as a possible D gene (5 bases). V lost 0 bases, J lost 4 bases, and 6 bases lay in between. The CDR3 covers 13 residues. The germline gives CDR1 KGHSY, CDR2 FQNENV. Full variable domain (missing parts from reference TRBV16 and TRBJ1-1): GEEVAQTPKHLVRGEGQKAKLYCAPIKGHSYVFWYQQVLKNEFKFLISFQNENVFDETGMPKERFSAKCLPNSPCSLEIQATKLEDSAVYFCASSQSRVTEAFFGQGTRLTVV.

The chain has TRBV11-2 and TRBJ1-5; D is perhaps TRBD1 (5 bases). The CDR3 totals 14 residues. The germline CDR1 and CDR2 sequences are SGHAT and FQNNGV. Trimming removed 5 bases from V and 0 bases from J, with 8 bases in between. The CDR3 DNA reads TGTGCCAGCAGCCCAGGGCATAGCAATCAGCCCCAGCATTTT. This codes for CASSPGHSNQPQHF. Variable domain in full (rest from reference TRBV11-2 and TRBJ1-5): EAGVAQSPRYKIIEKRQSVAFWCNPISGHATLYWYQQILGQGPKLLIQFQNNGVVDDSQLPKDRFSAERLKGVDSTLKIQPAKLEDSAVYLCASSPGHSNQPQHFGDGTRLSIL.

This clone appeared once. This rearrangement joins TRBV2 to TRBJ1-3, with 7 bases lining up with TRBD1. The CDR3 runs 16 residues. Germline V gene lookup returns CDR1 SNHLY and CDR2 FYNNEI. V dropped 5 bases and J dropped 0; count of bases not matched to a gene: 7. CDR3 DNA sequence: TGTGCCAGCAGTCCTCAGACAGGGAGCTCTGGAAACACCATATATTTT. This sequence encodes CASSPQTGSSGNTIYF.

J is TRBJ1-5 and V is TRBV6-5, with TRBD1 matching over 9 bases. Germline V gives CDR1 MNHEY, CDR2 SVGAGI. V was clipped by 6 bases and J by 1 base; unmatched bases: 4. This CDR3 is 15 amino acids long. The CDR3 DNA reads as TGTGCCAGCAGCCTAACAGGGGGCAGCAATCAGCCCCAGCATTTT. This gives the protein CASSLTGGSNQPQHF.

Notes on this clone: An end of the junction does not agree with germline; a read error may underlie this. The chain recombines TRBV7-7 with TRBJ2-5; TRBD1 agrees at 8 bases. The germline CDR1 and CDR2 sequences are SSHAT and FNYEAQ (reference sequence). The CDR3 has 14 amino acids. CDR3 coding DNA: TGTGCTAGCAGCCCCGGACAGGGTTCGATAACCCAGTACTTC. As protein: CASSPGQGSITQYF. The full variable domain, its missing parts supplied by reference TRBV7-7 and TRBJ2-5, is GAGVSQSPRYKVTKRGQDVTLRCDPISSHATLYWYQQALGQGPEFLTYFNYEAQPDKSGLPSDRFSAERPEGSISTLTIQRTEQRDSAMYRCASSPGQGSITQYFGPGTRLLVL.